The 11 T cell receptor beta chains in this list originate from one sample, sequenced in a study of a mutant IDH1 vaccine in newly diagnosed glioma. These receptors have no identified antigens. Profiled with immunoSEQ multiplex PCR; TCRdb holds only in-frame clones, not every one. The data show roughly 21,000 clones, 84% seen once. Time point: week 47, end of study. Doses of 300 ug of mutant IDH1 20-mer peptide were given with topical imiquimod. The sequenced sample was PBMCs, obtained from a glioma patient whose treatment included an IDH1 peptide vaccine. Receptors originate from a man aged 40-55 years with glioma.

The chain joins TRBV5-1 to TRBJ2-5; unclear D gene. Trimming removed 1 base at V and 7 bases at J, with 8 bases between. The germline V gene encodes CDR1 SGHRS and CDR2 YFSETQ. The CDR3 covers 12 residues. CDR3: CASSLTPGTQYF. For the CDR3, the DNA is TGCGCCAGCAGCTTGACCCCAGGGACCCAGTACTTC.

This chain uses TRBV19 with TRBJ2-7, with TRBD1 matching 9 bases. There are 15 residues in the CDR3. Unmatched junction bases numbered 5, after V lost 2 bases and J lost 3 bases. CDR1 and CDR2 (germline): LNHDA, SQIVND (reference sequence). CDR3 residues: CASSITGGQSYEQYF. As DNA, the CDR3 is TGTGCCAGTAGTATAACAGGGGGCCAAAGCTACGAGCAGTACTTC.

This chain joins TRBV2 and TRBJ2-2; D uncertain. Per germline, CDR1 SNHLY and CDR2 FYNNEI. This CDR3 has 12 amino acids. Trimming removed 8 bases at V and 4 bases at J, with 8 bases between. CDR3 in amino acids: CASVIATGELFF. The CDR3 DNA is TGTGCCAGCGTTATAGCCACCGGGGAGCTGTTTTTT.

V and J are TRBV7-2 and TRBJ2-3; no clear D. Germline CDR1 SGHTA, CDR2 FQGNSA. V lost 5 bases to trimming and J lost 6 bases, with 9 bases between them. This CDR3 has 12 residues. CDR3 residues: CASSPKGDTQYF. CDR3 nucleotide sequence: TGTGCCAGCAGCCCGAAAGGCGATACGCAGTATTTT. The full variable domain, its missing parts supplied by reference TRBV7-2 and TRBJ2-3, is GAGVSQSPSNKVTEKGKDVELRCDPISGHTALYWYRQSLGQGLEFLIYFQGNSAPDKSGLPSDRFSAERTGGSVSTLTIQRTQQEDSAVYLCASSPKGDTQYFGPGTRLTVL.

This chain uses TRBV7-9 with TRBJ2-2; D uncertain. The CDR3 consists of 13 residues. Germline CDR1 is SEHNR and CDR2 is FQNEAQ (reference sequence). The V end was cut by 6 bases, the J end by 3 bases, with 8 bases between. This CDR3 reads CASSKGYTGELFF. In DNA, the CDR3 is TGTGCCAGCAGTAAAGGATACACCGGGGAGCTGTTTTTT.

This chain links TRBV18 with TRBJ2-1; D call uncertain. With 0 bases removed from V and 6 bases from J, the gap between germline ends came to 3 bases. The germline CDR1 and CDR2 sequences are KGHSH and LQKENI. CDR3 length equals 12 residues. CDR3 coding DNA: TGTGCCAGCTCACCACCGCTCAATGAGCAGTTCTTC. Translation: CASSPPLNEQFF.

The CDR3 nucleotides are TGTGCCAGCAGTTCCAGGGGGGCAGATACGCAGTATTTT. Translation: CASSSRGADTQYF. V is TRBV27 and J is TRBJ2-3, with a tentative D call TRBD1 (7 bases). Germline lookup yields CDR1 MNHEY and CDR2 SMNVEV (reference sequence). Trimming removed 4 bases at V and 4 bases at J, with 9 bases between. This CDR3 has 13 amino acids.

The J gene is TRBJ1-5, the V gene TRBV18; 8 bases line up with TRBD1. The CDR3 consists of 17 residues. Losses at the gene ends were 3 bases for V and 2 bases for J; bases not matched to a gene: 9. CDR1 is KGHSH, CDR2 LQKENI, per germline. The CDR3 loop reads CASSPDVTGARNQPQHF. The CDR3 nucleotides read TGTGCCAGCTCACCCGACGTGACAGGGGCTCGCAATCAGCCCCAGCATTTT. The complete variable domain, with remaining parts taken from reference TRBV18 and TRBJ1-5, reads NAGVMQNPRHLVRRRGQEARLRCSPMKGHSHVYWYRQLPEEGLKFMVYLQKENIIDESGMPKERFSAEFPKEGPSILRIQQVVRGDSAAYFCASSPDVTGARNQPQHFGDGTRLSIL.

This chain links TRBV6-5 with TRBJ2-1; D may match TRBD1 or TRBD2 (5 bases each). This CDR3 has 13 amino acids. Trimming removed 2 bases at V and 8 bases at J, with 10 bases between. Germline V gives CDR1 MNHEY, CDR2 SVGAGI. In DNA form, the CDR3 reads TGTGCCAGCAGTTACATCGTGGGGGATGAGCAGTTCTTC. Translated, it gives CASSYIVGDEQFF.

This clone appeared once. The gene calls are TRBV7-3 and TRBJ1-2; D may be TRBD1 (5 bases). The germline V and J ends were trimmed by 8 bases and 2 bases, with 9 bases remaining between them. The CDR3 loop spans 12 amino acids. Germline assignment: CDR1 SGHTA and CDR2 FQGTGA. The CDR3 DNA sequence: TGTGCCAGCGGGGCAGGCAACTATGGCTACACCTTC. Protein product: CASGAGNYGYTF.

The chain combines TRBV28 with TRBJ2-7; D not resolved. Trimming pared 9 bases from V and 3 bases from J, leaving 18 bases between. There are 14 residues in the CDR3. Looked up from germline, CDR1 is MDHEN and CDR2 is SYDVKM. This CDR3 is CASLGVSTVYEQYF. In DNA form, the CDR3 reads TGTGCCAGTCTCGGAGTCAGCACAGTCTACGAGCAGTACTTC.